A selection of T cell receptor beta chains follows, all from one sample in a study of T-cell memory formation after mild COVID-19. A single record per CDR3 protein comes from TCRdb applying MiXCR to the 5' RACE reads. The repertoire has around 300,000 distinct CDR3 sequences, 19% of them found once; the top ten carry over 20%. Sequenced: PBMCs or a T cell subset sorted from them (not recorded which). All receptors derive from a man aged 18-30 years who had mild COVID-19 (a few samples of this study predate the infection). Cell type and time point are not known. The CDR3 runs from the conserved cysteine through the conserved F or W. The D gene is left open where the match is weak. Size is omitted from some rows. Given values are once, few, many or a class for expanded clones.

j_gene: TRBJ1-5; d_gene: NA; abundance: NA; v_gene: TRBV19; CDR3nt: TGTGCCAGTACTCCCGATGGGAATCAGCCCCAGCATTTT; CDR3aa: CASTPDGNQPQHF
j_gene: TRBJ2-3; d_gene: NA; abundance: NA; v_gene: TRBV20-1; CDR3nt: TGCAGTGCTAGAGAACGCCTCATTTACACAGATACGCAGTATTTT; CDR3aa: CSARERLIYTDTQYF
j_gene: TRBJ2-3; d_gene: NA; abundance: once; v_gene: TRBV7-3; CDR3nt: TGTGCCAGCAGCTCAGACATATCAGATACGCAGTATTTT; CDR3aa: CASSSDISDTQYF
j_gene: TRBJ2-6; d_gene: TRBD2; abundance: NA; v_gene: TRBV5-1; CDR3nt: TGCGCCAGCATCCCGGGGGGGGCTGGGGCCAACGTCCTGACTTTC; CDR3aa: CASIPGGAGANVLTF
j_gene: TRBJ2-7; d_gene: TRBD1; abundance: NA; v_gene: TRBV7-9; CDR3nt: TGTGCCAGCAGCTGGGGACAGGGGTTAGGGTACGAGCAGTACTTC; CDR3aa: CASSWGQGLGYEQYF
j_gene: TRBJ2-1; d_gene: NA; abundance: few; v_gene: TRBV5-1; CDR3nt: TGCGCCAGCAGCTCGGAACTCCAGGGCAATGAGCAGTTCTTC; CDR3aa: CASSSELQGNEQFF
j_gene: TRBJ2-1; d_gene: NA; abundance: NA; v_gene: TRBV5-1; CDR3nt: TGCGCCAGCAGCAAGGGACTTATTGAGCAGTTCTTC; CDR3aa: CASSKGLIEQFF
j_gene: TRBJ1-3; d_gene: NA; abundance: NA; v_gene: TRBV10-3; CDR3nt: TGTGCCATCAGTTCCTTGACAACTGGAAACACCATATATTTT; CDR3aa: CAISSLTTGNTIYF
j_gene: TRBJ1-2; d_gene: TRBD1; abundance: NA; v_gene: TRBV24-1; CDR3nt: TGTGCCACCAGTGACTCCGGGACAGGGGGTTCCGGCTACACCTTC; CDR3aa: CATSDSGTGGSGYTF
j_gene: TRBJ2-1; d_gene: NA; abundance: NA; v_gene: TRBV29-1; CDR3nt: TGCAGCGTTGAGCGGGCTCCGACGGGGGAGCAGTTCTTC; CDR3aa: CSVERAPTGEQFF
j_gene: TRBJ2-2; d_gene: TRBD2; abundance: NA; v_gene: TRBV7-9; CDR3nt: TGTGCCAGCAGCCGACTAGCGGGGAATACCGGGGAGCTGTTTTTT; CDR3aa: CASSRLAGNTGELFF
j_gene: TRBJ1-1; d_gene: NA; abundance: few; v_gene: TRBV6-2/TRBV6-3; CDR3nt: TGTGCCAGCAGTTACCTCCCGCAGGGGCGCACTGAAGCTTTCTTT; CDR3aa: CASSYLPQGRTEAFF
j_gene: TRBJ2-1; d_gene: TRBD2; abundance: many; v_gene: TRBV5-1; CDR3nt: TGCGCCAGCAGCTTTTCCCCAACTAGCGGGGGGGCCTGGGAGCAGTTCTTC; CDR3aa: CASSFSPTSGGAWEQFF
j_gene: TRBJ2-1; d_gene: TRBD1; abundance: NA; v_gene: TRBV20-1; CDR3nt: TGCAGTGCTTTATTCACCGGGACAGGGGAGTACAATGAGCAGTTCTTC; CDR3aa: CSALFTGTGEYNEQFF
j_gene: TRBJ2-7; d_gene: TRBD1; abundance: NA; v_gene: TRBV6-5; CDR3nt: TGTGCCAGCAGTTACGACAGGGAAGTTCGCGAGCAGTACTTC; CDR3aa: CASSYDREVREQYF
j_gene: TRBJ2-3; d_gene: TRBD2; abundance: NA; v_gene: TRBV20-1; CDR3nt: TGCAGTGCCACAGTCCGGGCTAGCGGGGGTTCAGATACGCAGTATTTT; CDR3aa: CSATVRASGGSDTQYF
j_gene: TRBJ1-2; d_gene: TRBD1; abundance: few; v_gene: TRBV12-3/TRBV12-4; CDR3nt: TGTGCCAGCAGTCAACAGATGGGGACAGGAAGATCTAACTATGGCTACACCTTC; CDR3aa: CASSQQMGTGRSNYGYTF
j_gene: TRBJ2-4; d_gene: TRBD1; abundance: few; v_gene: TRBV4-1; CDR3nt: TGCGCCAGCAGCCCCACGGGACAGGGACCTTTAAACATTCAGTACTTC; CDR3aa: CASSPTGQGPLNIQYF
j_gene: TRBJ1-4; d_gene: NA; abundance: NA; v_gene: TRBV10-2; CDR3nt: TGCGCCAGCAGTGTAGACAGCCGTGAAAAACTGTTTTTT; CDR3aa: CASSVDSREKLFF
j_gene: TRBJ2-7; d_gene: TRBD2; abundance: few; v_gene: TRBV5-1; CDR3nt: TGCGCCAGCAGCACTCTCTCCGGGACTAGGGGTGCCGAGCAGTACTTC; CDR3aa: CASSTLSGTRGAEQYF
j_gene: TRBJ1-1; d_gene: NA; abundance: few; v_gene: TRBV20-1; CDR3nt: TGCAGTGCTAGCCCGGGACAGAACACTGAAGCTTTCTTT; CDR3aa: CSASPGQNTEAFF
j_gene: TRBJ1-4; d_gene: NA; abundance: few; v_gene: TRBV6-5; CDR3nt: TGTGCCAGCAGTAGGATACCGTCTAGTGAAAAACTGTTTTTT; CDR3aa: CASSRIPSSEKLFF
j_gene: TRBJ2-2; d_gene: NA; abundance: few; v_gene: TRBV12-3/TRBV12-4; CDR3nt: TGTGCCAGCAGAATTCGTGCCGGGGAGCTGTTTTTT; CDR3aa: CASRIRAGELFF
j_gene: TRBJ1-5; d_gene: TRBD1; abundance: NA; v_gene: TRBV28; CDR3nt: TGTGCCAGCAGTTTATTTGGAGGGGGCGGCAATCAGCCCCAGCATTTT; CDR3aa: CASSLFGGGGNQPQHF
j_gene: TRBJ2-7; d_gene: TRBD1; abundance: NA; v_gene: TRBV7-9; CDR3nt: TGTGCCAGCAGCTTAGGGAACAGGGGCTACGAGCAGTACTTC; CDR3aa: CASSLGNRGYEQYF
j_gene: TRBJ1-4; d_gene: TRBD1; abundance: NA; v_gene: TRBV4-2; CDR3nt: TGTGCCAGCAGCCAACCGGGACAGATAACGGAAAAACTGTTTTTT; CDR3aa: CASSQPGQITEKLFF